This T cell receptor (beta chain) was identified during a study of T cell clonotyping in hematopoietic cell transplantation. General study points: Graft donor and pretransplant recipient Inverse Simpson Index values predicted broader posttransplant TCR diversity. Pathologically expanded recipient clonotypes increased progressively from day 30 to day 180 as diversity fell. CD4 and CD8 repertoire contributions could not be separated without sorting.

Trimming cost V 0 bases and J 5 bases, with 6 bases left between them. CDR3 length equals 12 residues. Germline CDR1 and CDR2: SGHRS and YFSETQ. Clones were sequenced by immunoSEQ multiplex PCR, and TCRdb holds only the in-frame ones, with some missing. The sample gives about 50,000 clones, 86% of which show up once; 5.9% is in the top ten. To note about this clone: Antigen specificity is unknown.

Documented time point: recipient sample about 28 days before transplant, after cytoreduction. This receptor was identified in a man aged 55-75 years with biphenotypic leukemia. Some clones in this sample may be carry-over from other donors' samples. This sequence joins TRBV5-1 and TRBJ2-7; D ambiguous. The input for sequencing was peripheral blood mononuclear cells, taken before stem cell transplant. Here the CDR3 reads CASSLATDEQYF. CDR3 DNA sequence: TGCGCCAGCAGCTTGGCGACTGACGAGCAGTACTTC.